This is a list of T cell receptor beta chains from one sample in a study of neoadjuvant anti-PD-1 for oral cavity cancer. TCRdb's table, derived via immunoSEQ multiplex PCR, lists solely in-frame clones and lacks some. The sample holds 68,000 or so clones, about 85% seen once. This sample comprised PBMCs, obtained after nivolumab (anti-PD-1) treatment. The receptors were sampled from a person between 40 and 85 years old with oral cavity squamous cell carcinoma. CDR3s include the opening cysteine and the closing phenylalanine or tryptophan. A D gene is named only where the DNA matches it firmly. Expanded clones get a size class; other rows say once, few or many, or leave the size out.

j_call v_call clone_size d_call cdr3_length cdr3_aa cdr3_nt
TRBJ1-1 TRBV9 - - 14 CASSVGTTRTEAFF TGTGCCAGCAGCGTAGGGACCACGAGAACTGAAGCTTTCTTT
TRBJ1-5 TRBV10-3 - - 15 CAISELGGLDQPQHF TGTGCCATCAGTGAGTTGGGCGGTCTTGATCAGCCCCAGCATTTT
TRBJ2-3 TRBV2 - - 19 CASSEAEGQKRTSTDTQYF TGTGCCAGCAGTGAAGCGGAGGGACAGAAACGGACTAGCACAGATACGCAGTATTTT
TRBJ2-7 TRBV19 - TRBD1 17 CASSTNNRGQSSYEQYF TGTGCCAGTAGTACAAACAACAGGGGCCAGAGCTCCTACGAGCAGTACTTC
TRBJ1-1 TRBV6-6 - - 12 CASSQVATEAFF TGTGCCAGCAGCCAGGTTGCCACTGAAGCTTTCTTT
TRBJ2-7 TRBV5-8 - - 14 CASSLEGQGYEQYF TGTGCCAGCAGCTTGGAGGGTCAGGGGTACGAGCAGTACTTC
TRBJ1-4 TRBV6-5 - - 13 CASRKPTNEKLFF TGTGCCAGCAGAAAACCTACTAATGAAAAACTGTTTTTT
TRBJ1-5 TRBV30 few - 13 CAWSYGSNQPQHF TGTGCCTGGTCATATGGGAGCAATCAGCCCCAGCATTTT
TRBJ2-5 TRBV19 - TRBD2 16 CASSIGLADIQETQYF TGTGCCAGTAGTATTGGGCTAGCGGATATACAAGAGACCCAGTACTTC
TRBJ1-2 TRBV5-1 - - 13 CASSLAVSYGYTF TGCGCCAGCAGCTTGGCCGTAAGCTATGGCTACACCTTC
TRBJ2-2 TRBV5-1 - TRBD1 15 CASSPWDRESGELFF TGCGCCAGCAGCCCTTGGGACAGGGAAAGCGGGGAGCTGTTTTTT
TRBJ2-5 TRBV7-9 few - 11 CASSSQETQYF TGTGCCAGCAGCTCCCAAGAGACCCAGTACTTC
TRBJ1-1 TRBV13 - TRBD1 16 CASSSPDLQGVPEAFF TGTGCCAGCAGCTCCCCGGACCTACAGGGGGTCCCTGAAGCTTTCTTT
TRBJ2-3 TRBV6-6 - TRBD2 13 CAIQRGGTDTQYF TGTGCCATCCAGCGGGGGGGAACAGATACGCAGTATTTT
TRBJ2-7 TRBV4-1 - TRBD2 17 CASSQEVRASGRVEQYF TGCGCCAGCAGCCAAGAAGTAAGGGCTAGCGGGAGGGTAGAGCAGTACTTC
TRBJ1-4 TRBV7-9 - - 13 CASSLGAREKLFF TGTGCCAGCAGCTTAGGGGCTAGGGAAAAACTGTTTTTT